Detailed here is one T cell receptor beta chain. Its specificity is unknown. The sample comes from a study of T cell responses to AZD1222 COVID-19 vaccine. The method was immunoSEQ multiplex PCR; TCRdb's version includes in-frame clones alone and lacks a portion of them. In the table there are about 150,000 clones, less than 95% of which are singletons. Second-dose timings of about 4 or about 12 weeks were pooled. General study points: Clonal diversity was possibly underestimated, and white British individuals and females predominated among donors. Repertoire collection took place solely once the T cell response had peaked.

The specimen comprised peripheral blood, sampled 28 days after the second AZD1222 dose. This receptor was identified in an adult who received the AZD1222 COVID-19 vaccine.

DNA for the CDR3: TGCGCCAGCAGCTTGGGGGACAACTACAATGAGCAGTTCTTC. It codes for CASSLGDNYNEQFF. The rearrangement joins TRBV5-1 to TRBJ2-1; TRBD1 is a possible D gene (6 bases). The CDR3 length is 14 residues. Germline V gives CDR1 SGHRS, CDR2 YFSETQ. V lost 0 bases and J 3 bases, leaving 7 bases between the germline ends.